This TCR beta chain was observed in a study of identical twins. Study-level findings and limits: Beta out-of-frame sequences showed weaker excess twin sharing.

This clonotype was observed a few times. What it binds is not known. Using its own MiXCR run on the 5' RACE reads, TCRdb lists one record per CDR3 protein. The sample lists 250,000 to 300,000 distinct CDR3 sequences; more than 8% were seen once. In every case, the donor was a healthy Caucasian. This sample was also put to use in a study of yellow fever vaccine responses in identical twins.

This receptor was identified in a woman in her late teens or twenties in good health. Sequenced sample: CD8+ T cells sorted from blood.

The CDR3 DNA reads TGCGCCAGCAGCCCAACGACTAGCGGGAGCCACAATGAGCAGTTCTTC. Translating gives CASSPTTSGSHNEQFF. V and J are TRBV4-3 and TRBJ2-1, with 12 nucleotides matching TRBD2. The CDR3 is made up of 16 amino acids. J was trimmed by 5 bases and V by 4 bases; bases with no gene match: 6. Germline CDR1 LGHNA, CDR2 YSLEER.